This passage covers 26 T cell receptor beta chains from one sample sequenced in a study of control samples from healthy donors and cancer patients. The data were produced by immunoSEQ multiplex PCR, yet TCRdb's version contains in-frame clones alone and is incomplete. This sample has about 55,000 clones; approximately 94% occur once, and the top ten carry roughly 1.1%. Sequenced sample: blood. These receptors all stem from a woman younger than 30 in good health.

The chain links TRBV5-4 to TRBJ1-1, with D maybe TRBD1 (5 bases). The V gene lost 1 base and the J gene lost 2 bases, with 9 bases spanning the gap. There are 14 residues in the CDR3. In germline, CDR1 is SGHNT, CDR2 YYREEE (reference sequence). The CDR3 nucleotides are TGTGCCAGCAGCTTGTCGAGGGGAAACACTGAAGCTTTCTTT. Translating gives CASSLSRGNTEAFF.

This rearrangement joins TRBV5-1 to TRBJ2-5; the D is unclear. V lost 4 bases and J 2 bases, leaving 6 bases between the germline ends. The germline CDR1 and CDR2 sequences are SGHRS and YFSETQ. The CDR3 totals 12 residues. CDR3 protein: CASSQTQETQYF. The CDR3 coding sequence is TGCGCCAGCAGCCAGACACAAGAGACCCAGTACTTC.

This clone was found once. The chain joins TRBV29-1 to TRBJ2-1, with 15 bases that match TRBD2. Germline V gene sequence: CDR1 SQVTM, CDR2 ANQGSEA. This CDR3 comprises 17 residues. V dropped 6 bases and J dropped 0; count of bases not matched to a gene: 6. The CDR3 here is CSVFGTSGGSSYNEQFF. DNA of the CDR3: TGCAGCGTGTTCGGGACTAGCGGGGGGAGCTCCTACAATGAGCAGTTCTTC.

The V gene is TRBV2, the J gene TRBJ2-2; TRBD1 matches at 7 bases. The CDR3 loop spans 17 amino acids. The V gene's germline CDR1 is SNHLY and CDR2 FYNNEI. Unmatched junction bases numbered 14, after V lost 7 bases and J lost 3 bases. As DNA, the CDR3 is TGTGCCAGCAATCCTACAGGGGCCCCTCGGTACACCGGGGAGCTGTTTTTT. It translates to CASNPTGAPRYTGELFF.

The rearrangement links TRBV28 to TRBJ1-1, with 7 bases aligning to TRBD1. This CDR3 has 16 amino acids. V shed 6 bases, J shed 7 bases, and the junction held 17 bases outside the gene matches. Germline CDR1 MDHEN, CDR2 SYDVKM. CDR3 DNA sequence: TGTGCCAGCAGGAATGTCGCTCGACAGGGTTCGTTTGAAGCTTTCTTT. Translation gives CASRNVARQGSFEAFF.

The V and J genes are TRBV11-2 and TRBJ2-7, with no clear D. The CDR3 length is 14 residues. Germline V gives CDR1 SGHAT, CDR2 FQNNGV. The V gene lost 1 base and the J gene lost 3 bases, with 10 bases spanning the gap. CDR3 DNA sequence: TGTGCCAGCAGCTTAGGACACCGGTACTACGAGCAGTACTTC. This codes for CASSLGHRYYEQYF.

This CDR3 reads CASIPGTGCTGANVLTF. CDR3 sequence (DNA): TGTGCCAGCATTCCCGGGACAGGGTGTACTGGGGCCAACGTCCTGACTTTC. The chain couples TRBV12-1 to TRBJ2-6; the DNA was not compared with TRBD1, the D call given in the table. TRBV12-1 is described as a pseudogene. CDR3 length: 17 residues.

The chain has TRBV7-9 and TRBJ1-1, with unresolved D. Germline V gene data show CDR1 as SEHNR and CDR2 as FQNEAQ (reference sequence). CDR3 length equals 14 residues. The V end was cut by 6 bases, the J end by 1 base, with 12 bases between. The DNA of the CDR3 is TGTGCCAGCAGTCGAGTTACAACGAACACTGAAGCTTTCTTT. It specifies CASSRVTTNTEAFF. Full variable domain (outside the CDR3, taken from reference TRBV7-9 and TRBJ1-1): DTGVSQNPRHKITKRGQNVTFRCDPISEHNRLYWYRQTLGQGPEFLTYFQNEAQLEKSRLLSDRFSAERPKGSFSTLEIQRTEQGDSAMYLCASSRVTTNTEAFFGQGTRLTVV.

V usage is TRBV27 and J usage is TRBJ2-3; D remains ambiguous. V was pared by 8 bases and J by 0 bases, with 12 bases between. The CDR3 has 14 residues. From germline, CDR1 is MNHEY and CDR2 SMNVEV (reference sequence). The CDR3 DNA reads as TGTGCCAGCGGGATCAGTGCTAGCACAGATACGCAGTATTTT. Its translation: CASGISASTDTQYF.

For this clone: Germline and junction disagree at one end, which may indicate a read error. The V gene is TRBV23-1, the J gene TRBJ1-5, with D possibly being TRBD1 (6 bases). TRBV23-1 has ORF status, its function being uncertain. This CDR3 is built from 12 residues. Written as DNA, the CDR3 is TGCGCCAGCAGTCCATTGAATTACAGGGCCCGTTTT. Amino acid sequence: CASSPLNYRARF.

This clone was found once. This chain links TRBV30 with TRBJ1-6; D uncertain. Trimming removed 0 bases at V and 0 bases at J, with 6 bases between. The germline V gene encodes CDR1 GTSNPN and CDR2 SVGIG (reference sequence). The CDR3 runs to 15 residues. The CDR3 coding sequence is TGTGCCTGGAGTGTGTACCGCTCCTATAATTCACCCCTCCACTTT. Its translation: CAWSVYRSYNSPLHF. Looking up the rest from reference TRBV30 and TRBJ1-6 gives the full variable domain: SQTIHQWPATLVQPVGSPLSLECTVEGTSNPNLYWYRQAAGRGLQLLFYSVGIGQISSEVPQNLSASRPQDRQFILSSKKLLLSDSGFYLCAWSVYRSYNSPLHFGNGTRLTVT.

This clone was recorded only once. The CDR3 region has the DNA TGCAGCGCATCGGAGGAGGATGAGACCCAGTACTTC. Translating it yields CSASEEDETQYF. The chain is built from TRBV29-1 and TRBJ2-5; TRBD2 might be the D (5 bases). CDR1 and CDR2 from the germline V gene are SQVTM and ANQGSEA. CDR3 length: 12 amino acids. The V end lost 7 bases, the J end lost 5 bases, and 14 bases lay between the germline ends.

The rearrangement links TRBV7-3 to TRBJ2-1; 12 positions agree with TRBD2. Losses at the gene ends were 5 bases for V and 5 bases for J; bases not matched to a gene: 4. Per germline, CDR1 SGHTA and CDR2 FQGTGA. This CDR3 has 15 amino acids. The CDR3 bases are TGTGCCAGCAGCCCTAGCGGGGGGGCCCACAATGAGCAGTTCTTC. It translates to CASSPSGGAHNEQFF.

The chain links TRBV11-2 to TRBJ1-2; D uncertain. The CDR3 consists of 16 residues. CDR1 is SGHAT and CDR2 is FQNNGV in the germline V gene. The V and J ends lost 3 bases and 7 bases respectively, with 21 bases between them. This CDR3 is CASSFLRARGRTGYTF. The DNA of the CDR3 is TGTGCCAGCAGCTTTTTAAGGGCTCGTGGGCGCACTGGCTACACCTTC.

CDR3 protein: CASSFALAGPDEQFF. The CDR3 nucleotides are TGTGCCAGCAGTTTCGCACTAGCTGGCCCGGATGAGCAGTTCTTC. The chain has TRBV27 and TRBJ2-1; D perhaps matches TRBD2 (6 bases). The CDR3 is 15 amino acids. Germline CDR1 and CDR2: MNHEY and SMNVEV (reference sequence). Trimming stripped 3 bases from V and 8 bases from J, with 17 bases between.

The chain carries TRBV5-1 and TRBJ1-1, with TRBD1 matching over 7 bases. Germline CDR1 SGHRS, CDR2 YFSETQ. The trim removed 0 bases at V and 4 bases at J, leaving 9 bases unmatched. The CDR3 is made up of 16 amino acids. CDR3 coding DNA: TGCGCCAGCAGCTTGGGCCCAGGGGGGTGGGGCACTGAAGCTTTCTTT. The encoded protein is CASSLGPGGWGTEAFF.

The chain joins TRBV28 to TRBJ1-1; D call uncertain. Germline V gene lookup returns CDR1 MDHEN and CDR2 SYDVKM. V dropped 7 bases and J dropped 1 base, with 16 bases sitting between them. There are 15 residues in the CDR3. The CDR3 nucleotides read TGTGCCAGCACTTCCCAGGCTGCCTGGAACACTGAAGCTTTCTTT. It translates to CASTSQAAWNTEAFF. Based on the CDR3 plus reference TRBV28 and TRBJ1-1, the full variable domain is DVKVTQSSRYLVKRTGEKVFLECVQDMDHENMFWYRQDPGLGLRLIYFSYDVKMKEKGDIPEGYSVSREKKERFSLILESASTNQTSMYLCASTSQAAWNTEAFFGQGTRLTVV.

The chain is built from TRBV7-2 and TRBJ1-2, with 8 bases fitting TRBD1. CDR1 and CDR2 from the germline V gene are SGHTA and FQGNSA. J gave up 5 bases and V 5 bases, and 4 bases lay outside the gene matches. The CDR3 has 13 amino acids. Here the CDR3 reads CASSPTGVYGYTF. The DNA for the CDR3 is TGTGCCAGCAGCCCGACAGGGGTGTATGGCTACACCTTC.

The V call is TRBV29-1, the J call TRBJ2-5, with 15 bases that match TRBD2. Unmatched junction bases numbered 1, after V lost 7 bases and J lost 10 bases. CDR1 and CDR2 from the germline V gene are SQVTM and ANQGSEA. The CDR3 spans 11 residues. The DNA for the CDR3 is TGCAGCGGGACTAGCGGGGGGGGCCAGTACTTC. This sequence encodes CSGTSGGGQYF.

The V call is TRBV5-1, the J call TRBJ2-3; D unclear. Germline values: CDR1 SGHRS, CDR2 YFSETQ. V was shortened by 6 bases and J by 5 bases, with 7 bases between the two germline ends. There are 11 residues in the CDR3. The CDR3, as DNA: TGCGCCAGCACCATTAGAGATACGCAGTATTTT. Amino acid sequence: CASTIRDTQYF.

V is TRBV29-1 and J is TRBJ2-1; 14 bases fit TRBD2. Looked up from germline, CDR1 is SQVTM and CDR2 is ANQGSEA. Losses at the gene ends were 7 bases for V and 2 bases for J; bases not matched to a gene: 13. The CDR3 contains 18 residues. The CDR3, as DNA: TGCAGCGCCCCGACGGGACTAGCGGGGGACAGCCCCTACAATGAGCAGTTCTTC. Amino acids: CSAPTGLAGDSPYNEQFF.

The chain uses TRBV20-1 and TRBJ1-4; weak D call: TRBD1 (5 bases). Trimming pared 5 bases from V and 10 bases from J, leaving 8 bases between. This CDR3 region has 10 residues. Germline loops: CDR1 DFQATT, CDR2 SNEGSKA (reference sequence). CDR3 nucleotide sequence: TGCAGTGCTCCCCAGGGAAAACTGTTTTTT. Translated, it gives CSAPQGKLFF.

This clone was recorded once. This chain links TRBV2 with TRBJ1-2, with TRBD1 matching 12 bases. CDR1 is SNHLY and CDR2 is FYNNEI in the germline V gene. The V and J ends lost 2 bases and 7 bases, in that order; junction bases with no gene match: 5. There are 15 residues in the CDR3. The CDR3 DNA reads TGTGCCAGCAGTGAAAAAAGGGACAGGGGGCTTGGCTACACCTTC. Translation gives CASSEKRDRGLGYTF.

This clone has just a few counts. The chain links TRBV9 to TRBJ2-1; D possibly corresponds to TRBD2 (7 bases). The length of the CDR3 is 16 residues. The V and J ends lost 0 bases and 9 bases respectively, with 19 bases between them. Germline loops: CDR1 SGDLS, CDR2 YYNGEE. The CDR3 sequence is CASSVVPGGRMGEQFF. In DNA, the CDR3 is TGTGCCAGCAGCGTAGTCCCGGGGGGCCGAATGGGTGAGCAGTTCTTC.

For the CDR3, the DNA is TGTGCCAGCAGTGATCCCTTCCGAGGAAACACCATATATTTT. It is translated as CASSDPFRGNTIYF. The chain couples TRBV2 to TRBJ1-3, with D uncertain. Trimming took off 3 bases at V and 4 bases at J, with 10 bases between the two ends. From germline, CDR1 is SNHLY and CDR2 FYNNEI. The CDR3 has 14 residues.

CDR3 in amino acids: CASSLWEGSTGPSGYTF. CDR3 DNA sequence: TGTGCCAGCAGTTTATGGGAGGGGTCTACGGGTCCGAGTGGCTACACCTTC. The genes are TRBV27 and TRBJ1-2, with a possible D match to TRBD1 (5 bases). CDR1 is MNHEY, CDR2 SMNVEV, per germline (reference sequence). V gave up 1 base and J gave up 7 bases, with 22 bases separating them. This CDR3 is built from 17 residues.